The text below deals with one T cell receptor (beta chain). The sample belongs to a study of blood T cell repertoires in COVID-19. Recovery among Cohort 3 donors was established by two negative PCRs, clearance, or symptom resolution. V dropped 0 bases and J dropped 1; count of bases not matched to a gene: 12. The CDR3 totals 20 residues. Germline lookup yields CDR1 MGHRA and CDR2 YSYEKL. TCRdb's table, derived via immunoSEQ multiplex PCR, lists solely in-frame clones and lacks some. Of a few hundred thousand clones listed, around 85% are singletons. The rearrangement links TRBV4-1 to TRBJ2-7; 13 bases agree with TRBD2. The sequence was obtained from a man between 35 and 55 years old who had recovered from COVID-19. Input material: PBMCs or T cells enriched from blood (not recorded which). CDR3 in DNA: TGCGCCAGCAGCCAAGAGGGGAGGGGACGACTAGCGGGAGGATCCTACGAGCAGTACTTC. Translation: CASSQEGRGRLAGGSYEQYF.